Presented here are 15 T cell receptor beta chains from one specimen sequenced in a study of blood T cell repertoires in COVID-19. Profiled with immunoSEQ multiplex PCR; TCRdb holds only in-frame clones, not every one. This table holds around 200,000 clones, about 85% found once. Sequencing used peripheral blood. These receptors came from a woman aged 40 to 50 with COVID-19, enrolled during active disease.

The V gene is TRBV4-1, the J gene TRBJ2-1, with D possibly being TRBD1 (5 bases). This CDR3 comprises 15 residues. Trimming removed 1 base from V and 4 bases from J, with 11 bases in between. Germline values: CDR1 MGHRA, CDR2 YSYEKL. DNA of the CDR3: TGCGCCAGCAGCCAAGGACAGTGGAATTACAATGAGCAGTTCTTC. This encodes CASSQGQWNYNEQFF.

This rearrangement joins TRBV14 to TRBJ1-6; D gene unclear. Germline assignment: CDR1 SGHDN and CDR2 FVKESK. Between the trimmed V and J ends, which lost 0 bases and 7 bases, there was a span of 7 bases. This CDR3 has 14 amino acids. CDR3 nucleotides: TGTGCCAGCAGCCAAGAAACTGCAAATTCACCCCTCCACTTT. Protein product: CASSQETANSPLHF. Looking up the rest from reference TRBV14 and TRBJ1-6 gives the full variable domain: EAGVTQFPSHSVIEKGQTVTLRCDPISGHDNLYWYRRVMGKEIKFLLHFVKESKQDESGMPNNRFLAERTGGTYSTLKVQPAELEDSGVYFCASSQETANSPLHFGNGTRLTVT.

The V gene is TRBV28, the J gene TRBJ1-3; a weak D match, TRBD1 (6 bases). The CDR3 extends over 15 amino acids. The germline V gene encodes CDR1 MDHEN and CDR2 SYDVKM. V was shortened by 4 bases and J by 4 bases, with 14 bases between the two germline ends. The CDR3 DNA follows: TGTGCCAGCAGTTCACAGGGCGCCCCCGGAAACACCATATATTTT. Translated: CASSSQGAPGNTIYF. Based on the CDR3 plus reference TRBV28 and TRBJ1-3, the full variable domain is DVKVTQSSRYLVKRTGEKVFLECVQDMDHENMFWYRQDPGLGLRLIYFSYDVKMKEKGDIPEGYSVSREKKERFSLILESASTNQTSMYLCASSSQGAPGNTIYFGEGSWLTVV.

V usage is TRBV4-1 and J usage is TRBJ2-7, with 7 bases matching TRBD2. The germline V gene encodes CDR1 MGHRA and CDR2 YSYEKL. This CDR3 has 15 residues. Losses at the gene ends were 0 bases for V and 6 bases for J; bases not matched to a gene: 8. The CDR3 is CASSQDSSGAFEQYF. The CDR3 region has the DNA TGCGCCAGCAGCCAAGATTCGAGCGGGGCCTTCGAGCAGTACTTC.

Here the CDR3 reads CASSFSIADTEAFF. CDR3 nucleotides: TGTGCCAGCAGCTTTAGTATAGCGGACACTGAAGCTTTCTTT. The V gene is TRBV25-1, the J gene TRBJ1-1; D ambiguous. V was pared by 6 bases and J by 3 bases, with 14 bases between. The CDR3 totals 14 residues. The germline gives CDR1 MGHDK, CDR2 SYGVNS.

In this sample, this clone turned up a few times. V gene TRBV5-1 combines with J gene TRBJ2-7; TRBD2 agrees at 8 bases. The CDR3 loop spans 15 amino acids. V lost 2 bases to trimming and J lost 5 bases; unmatched junction nucleotides: 9. Germline V gene data show CDR1 as SGHRS and CDR2 as YFSETQ. The CDR3 reads CASSLSPGGINEQYF. Here the CDR3 DNA reads TGCGCCAGCAGCTTAAGCCCGGGGGGGATAAACGAGCAGTACTTC.

The chain joins TRBV7-8 to TRBJ2-3; a possible D gene is TRBD2 (6 bases). The CDR3 is made up of 17 amino acids. Germline assignment: CDR1 SGHVS and CDR2 FQNEAQ. The germline V and J ends were trimmed by 3 bases and 2 bases, with 18 bases remaining between them. CDR3 loop: CASSFGWDSGDTDTQYF. DNA for the CDR3: TGTGCCAGCAGCTTTGGTTGGGACTCCGGGGACACAGATACGCAGTATTTT.

The gene calls are TRBV27 and TRBJ1-6, with D hard to call. The CDR3 is 14 residues long. V lost 5 bases to trimming and J lost 3 bases, with 8 bases between them. CDR1 and CDR2 from the germline V gene are MNHEY and SMNVEV (reference sequence). CDR3 in DNA: TGTGCCAGCAGTCTCGACTTCTATAATTCACCCCTCCACTTT. Its protein is CASSLDFYNSPLHF.

The chain couples TRBV9 to TRBJ2-7, with 7 bases matching TRBD1. The trim removed 0 bases at V and 3 bases at J, leaving 3 bases unmatched. This CDR3 is built from 14 residues. CDR1 is SGDLS, CDR2 YYNGEE, per germline. CDR3 nucleotide sequence: TGTGCCAGCAGCGTAGCTGGGACAGACTACGAGCAGTACTTC. Protein sequence: CASSVAGTDYEQYF.

The chain uses TRBV4-2 and TRBJ1-4; 8 bases match TRBD1. This CDR3 comprises 15 residues. Germline CDR1 LGHNA, CDR2 YNFKEQ. V trimming: 1 base; J trimming: 7 bases; junction bases outside the gene matches: 5. CDR3 loop: CASSQGEDRAEKLFF. CDR3 DNA sequence: TGTGCCAGCAGCCAAGGTGAGGACAGGGCTGAAAAACTGTTTTTT.

This chain joins TRBV27 and TRBJ2-7, with 11 bases lining up with TRBD1. J was trimmed by 2 bases and V by 6 bases; bases with no gene match: 3. The CDR3 length is 14 residues. In germline, CDR1 is MNHEY, CDR2 SMNVEV (reference sequence). CDR3 in amino acids: CASRGQGGTYEQYF. The CDR3 region has the DNA TGTGCCAGCAGGGGACAGGGGGGGACCTACGAGCAGTACTTC.

The V and J genes are TRBV4-3 and TRBJ1-3; no clear D gene. V was cut by 0 bases and J by 0 bases, with 9 bases left in between. The length of the CDR3 is 16 residues. Germline-derived CDR1 and CDR2 are LGHNA and YSLEER. The chain's CDR3 is CASSQERGGSGNTIYF. CDR3 nucleotides: TGCGCCAGCAGCCAAGAGCGCGGCGGCTCTGGAAACACCATATATTTT.

The chain carries TRBV24-1 and TRBJ2-3; 8 nucleotides align to TRBD2. Germline CDR1 is KGHDR and CDR2 is SFDVKD. Unmatched junction bases numbered 6, after V lost 5 bases and J lost 6 bases. CDR3 length: 14 amino acids. The CDR3 DNA is TGTGCCACCAGTGTAAGCGGGAGCAGGGATACGCAGTATTTT. It is translated as CATSVSGSRDTQYF.

The rearrangement joins TRBV18 to TRBJ2-4; perhaps TRBD1 as D (6 bases). V was cut by 5 bases and J by 6 bases, with 11 bases left in between. CDR1 and CDR2 from the germline V gene are KGHSH and LQKENI. The CDR3 extends over 13 amino acids. Here the CDR3 reads CASSKSGVNIQYF. CDR3 DNA sequence: TGTGCCAGCTCAAAATCAGGGGTAAACATTCAGTACTTC.

This clone appeared a few times. The rearrangement links TRBV10-3 to TRBJ1-1, with no clear D. Trimming pared 5 bases from V and 1 base from J, leaving 5 bases between. Germline CDR1 reads ENHRY; CDR2 reads SYGVKD. The CDR3 totals 12 residues. The DNA for the CDR3 is TGTGCCATCAGTCAACAGAACACTGAAGCTTTCTTT. Translation gives CAISQQNTEAFF.